The sample holds one count of the clone carrying this TCR beta chain. The antigen remains undetermined. Separate from the 666-subject first cohort was the approximately 130-subject validation cohort, to which the donors belonged. Trimming took 4 bases from V and 4 from J, leaving 16 bases between them. CDR1 is SGHAT and CDR2 is FQNNGV in the germline V gene. The CDR3 sequence is 15 residues long. Using immunoSEQ multiplex PCR, the repertoire was profiled, and TCRdb retains in-frame clones only, with some absent. Counted here are around 240,000 clones, around 91% occurring once; the ten biggest clones make up around 0.34%. This entry is derived from a study of cytomegalovirus exposure and HLA in healthy donors. Turning to the study itself: The 120 validation repertoires and the 666 first-cohort repertoires shared a platform, a later analysis reported. Broader study findings: The finding came from a later analysis; first-cohort TCR clusters tended to co-occur in the 120 or so validation repertoires.

The chain joins TRBV11-2 to TRBJ1-2, with a possible D match to TRBD1 (6 bases). The clonotype was recovered from a woman aged 18-30 years in good health and CMV-seronegative. Input material: PBMCs. The CDR3 sequence is CASSYETTGTYGYTF. The CDR3 DNA reads as TGTGCCAGCAGCTACGAGACGACAGGCACCTATGGCTACACCTTC.